The T cell receptor beta chain under discussion was sequenced for a study of cytomegalovirus exposure and HLA in healthy donors. The study, taken as a whole, reports: Productive rates of about 87% or about 30% were seen for most TCR beta V segments in an earlier analysis.

As to this clone: The antigen is undetermined.

J was trimmed by 3 bases and V by 4 bases; bases with no gene match: 5. From germline, CDR1 is SGHAT and CDR2 FQNNGV. This CDR3 contains 16 residues. The PCR made use of 60 Vbeta and 13 Jbeta primers. Some clones are missing from TCRdb's copy, which holds only in-frame ones; the method was immunoSEQ multiplex PCR. Seen here are about 140,000 clones, 70% to 85% observed once, and the top ten hold over 1.5%. The source is a man aged 40-49 years in good health and CMV-seronegative. The chain couples TRBV11-2 to TRBJ2-2, with 10 nucleotides matching TRBD2. The sequencing sample was made of PBMCs. CDR3 sequence reads: CASSYTGLADTGELFF. The CDR3 nucleotides are TGTGCCAGCAGCTACACAGGACTAGCGGACACCGGGGAGCTGTTTTTT.